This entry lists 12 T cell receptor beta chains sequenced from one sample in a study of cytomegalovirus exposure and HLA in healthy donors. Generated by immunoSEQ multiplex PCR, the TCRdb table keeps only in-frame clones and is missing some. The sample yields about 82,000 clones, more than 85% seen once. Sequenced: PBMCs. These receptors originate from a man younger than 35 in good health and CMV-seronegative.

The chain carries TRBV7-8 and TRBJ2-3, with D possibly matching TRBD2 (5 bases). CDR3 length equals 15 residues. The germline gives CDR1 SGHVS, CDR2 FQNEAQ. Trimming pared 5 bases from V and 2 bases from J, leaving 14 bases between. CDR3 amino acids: CASSPGLPPTDTQYF. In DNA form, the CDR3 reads TGTGCCAGCAGCCCTGGACTTCCTCCCACAGATACGCAGTATTTT.

The CDR3: CASSSGTSGPTGELFF. CDR3 in DNA: TGTGCCAGTAGCTCCGGGACTAGCGGGCCCACCGGGGAGCTGTTTTTT. The gene calls are TRBV19 and TRBJ2-2, with 12 nucleotides matching TRBD2. The length of the CDR3 is 16 residues. Germline CDR1 LNHDA, CDR2 SQIVND (reference sequence). Trimming at V came to 6 bases and at J to 4 bases, leaving 6 bases not matched to a gene.

The CDR3 region has the DNA TGTGCCACCAGCAGAGATCGGGGGGCACCCACTACTTACAATGAGCAGTTCTTC. Its translation: CATSRDRGAPTTYNEQFF. J is TRBJ2-1 and V is TRBV15, with a tentative D call TRBD2 (7 bases). The germline V gene has CDR1 LNHNV and CDR2 YYDKDF (reference sequence). The CDR3 sequence is 18 residues long. V shed 0 bases and J shed 4 bases, with 19 bases lying between them.

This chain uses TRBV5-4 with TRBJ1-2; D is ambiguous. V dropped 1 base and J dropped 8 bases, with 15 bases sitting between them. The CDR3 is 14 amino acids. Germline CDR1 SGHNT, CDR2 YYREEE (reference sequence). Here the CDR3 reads CASSLNTNPAGYTF. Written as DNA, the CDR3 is TGTGCCAGCAGCTTGAACACCAACCCAGCGGGCTACACCTTC.

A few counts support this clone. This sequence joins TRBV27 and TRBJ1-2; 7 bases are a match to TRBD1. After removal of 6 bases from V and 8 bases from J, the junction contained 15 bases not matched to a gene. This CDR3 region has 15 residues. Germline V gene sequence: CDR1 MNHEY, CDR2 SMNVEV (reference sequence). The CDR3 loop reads CASSSTPDRARGYTF. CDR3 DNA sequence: TGTGCCAGCAGCTCGACCCCCGACAGGGCCCGGGGCTACACCTTC.

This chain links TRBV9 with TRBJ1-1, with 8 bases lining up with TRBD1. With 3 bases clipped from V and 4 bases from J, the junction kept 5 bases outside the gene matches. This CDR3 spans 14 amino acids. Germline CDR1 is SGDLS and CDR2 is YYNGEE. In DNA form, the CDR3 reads TGTGCCAGCAGCGGCGACAGGGGAATCACTGAAGCTTTCTTT. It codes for CASSGDRGITEAFF.

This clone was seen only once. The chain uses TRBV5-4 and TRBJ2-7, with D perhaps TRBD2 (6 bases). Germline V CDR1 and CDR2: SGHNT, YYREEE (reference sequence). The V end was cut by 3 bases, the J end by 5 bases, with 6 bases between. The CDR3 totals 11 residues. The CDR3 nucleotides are TGTGCCAGCAGCTCGGGGGACGAGCAGTACTTC. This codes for CASSSGDEQYF.

CDR3 in DNA: TGTGCCAGCAGTGAAGGGCAGGGGGGAGCCTACGAGCAGTACTTC. Protein: CASSEGQGGAYEQYF. This chain links TRBV2 with TRBJ2-7, with a tentative D call TRBD1 (7 bases). The V gene's germline CDR1 is SNHLY and CDR2 FYNNEI. V gave up 1 base and J gave up 2 bases, with 12 bases separating them. The CDR3 extends over 15 amino acids. Complete variable domain (other parts from reference TRBV2 and TRBJ2-7): EPEVTQTPSHQVTQMGQEVILRCVPISNHLYFYWYRQILGQKVEFLVSFYNNEISEKSEIFDDQFSVERPDGSNFTLKIRSTKLEDSAMYFCASSEGQGGAYEQYFGPGTRLTVT.

CDR3 nucleotide sequence: TGTGCCAGCAGCCAAGAAGCTGGGGCAAGCTCTGGAAACACCATATATTTT. Its translation: CASSQEAGASSGNTIYF. The genes are TRBV4-2 and TRBJ1-3; maybe TRBD1 (5 bases). Germline V CDR1 and CDR2: LGHNA, YNFKEQ. The V end lost 0 bases, the J end lost 0 bases, and 12 bases lay between the germline ends. The CDR3 has 17 amino acids.

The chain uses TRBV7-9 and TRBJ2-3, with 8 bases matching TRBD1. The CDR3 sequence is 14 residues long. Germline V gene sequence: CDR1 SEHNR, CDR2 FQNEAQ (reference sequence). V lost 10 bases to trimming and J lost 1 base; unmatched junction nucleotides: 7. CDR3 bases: TGTGCCAACCGACAGGGGAGCGGCACAGATACGCAGTATTTT. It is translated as CANRQGSGTDTQYF. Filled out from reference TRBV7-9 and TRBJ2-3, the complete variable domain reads DTGVSQNPRHKITKRGQNVTFRCDPISEHNRLYWYRQTLGQGPEFLTYFQNEAQLEKSRLLSDRFSAERPKGSFSTLEIQRTEQGDSAMYLCANRQGSGTDTQYFGPGTRLTVL.

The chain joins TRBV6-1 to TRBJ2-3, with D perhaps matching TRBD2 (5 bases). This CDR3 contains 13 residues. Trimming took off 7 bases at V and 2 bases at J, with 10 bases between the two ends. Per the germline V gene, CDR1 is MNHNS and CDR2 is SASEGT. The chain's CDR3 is CASTWEYTDTQYF. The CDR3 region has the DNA TGTGCCAGCACGTGGGAGTACACAGATACGCAGTATTTT.

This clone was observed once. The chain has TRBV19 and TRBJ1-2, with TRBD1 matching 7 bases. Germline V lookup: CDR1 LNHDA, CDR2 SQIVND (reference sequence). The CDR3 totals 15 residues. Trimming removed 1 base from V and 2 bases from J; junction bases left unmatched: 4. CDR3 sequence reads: CASSIVPDRNYGYTF. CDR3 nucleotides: TGTGCCAGTAGTATAGTGCCGGACAGGAACTATGGCTACACCTTC.